A single sample is the source of the 12 T cell receptor beta chains below, sequenced in a study of blood T cell repertoires in COVID-19. The protocol was immunoSEQ multiplex PCR, while the TCRdb copy is restricted to in-frame clones and leaves out a portion. The sample yields 200,000 to 250,000 clones, just under 85% seen once. Material: PBMCs or T cells enriched from blood (not recorded which). The receptors here all came from a man in his forties or fifties who had recovered from COVID-19.

In the case of this clone: A junction boundary mismatches the germline segment, possibly from a read error. This chain joins TRBV5-4 and TRBJ2-3, with D possibly TRBD1 on 6 matching bases. This CDR3 has 13 residues. CDR1 SGHNT and CDR2 YYREEE come from the germline V gene (reference sequence). CDR3 nucleotide sequence: TGTGCCAGCAGCTCCAGGGGCACCGATACGCAGTATTTT. Its translation is CASSSRGTDTQYF.

This clone appeared once. The genes are TRBV14 and TRBJ2-5; D is possibly TRBD1 (5 bases). V was cut by 0 bases and J by 7 bases, with 9 bases left in between. CDR3 length: 13 residues. Germline CDR1 is SGHDN and CDR2 is FVKESK. The CDR3 is CASSQDQGLTQYF. CDR3 DNA: TGTGCCAGCAGCCAAGATCAGGGCCTGACCCAGTACTTC.

This sequence joins TRBV19 and TRBJ1-6; TRBD1 might be the D (6 bases). CDR1 is LNHDA, CDR2 SQIVND, per germline (reference sequence). The CDR3 is 14 residues long. Trimming left V 2 bases short and J 10 bases short, with 12 bases between. The DNA for the CDR3 is TGTGCCAGTAGTATAACCGACGGGACATCACCCCTCCACTTT. As protein: CASSITDGTSPLHF.

This clone was seen just once. The chain is built from TRBV23-1 and TRBJ2-5; D is perhaps TRBD1 (6 bases). TRBV23-1 is an open reading frame, and its role is uncertain. The CDR3 is made up of 12 amino acids. Trimming stripped 7 bases from V and 2 bases from J, with 8 bases between. CDR3 sequence reads: CASIGGQETQYF. The DNA for the CDR3 is TGCGCCAGCATAGGGGGTCAAGAGACCCAGTACTTC.

The chain uses TRBV4-3 and TRBJ1-6, with D uncertain. This CDR3 is 14 amino acids long. The germline CDR1 and CDR2 sequences are LGHNA and YSLEER. The germline V and J ends were trimmed by 0 bases and 7 bases, with 7 bases remaining between them. The CDR3 DNA reads TGCGCCAGCAGCCAAGAGGCCCGAAATTCACCCCTCCACTTT. Translating gives CASSQEARNSPLHF.

In the case of this clone: The same CDR3 can be traced to other DNA sequences in this sample. The V and J genes are TRBV12-5 and TRBJ1-1, with D hard to call. From germline, CDR1 is LGHNT and CDR2 FRNRAP. This CDR3 contains 15 residues. Trimming removed 6 bases from V and 0 bases from J, with 14 bases in between. The CDR3 nucleotides are TGTGCTAGTGGACCGCCGCGAGGGTTGAACACTGAAGCTTTCTTT. Amino acid sequence: CASGPPRGLNTEAFF.

The chain recombines TRBV28 with TRBJ1-5; TRBD1 aligns across 9 bases. The junction had 9 bases not matched to a gene; V was cut back by 5 bases and J by 4 bases. Germline CDR1 is MDHEN and CDR2 is SYDVKM. This CDR3 region has 16 residues. DNA of the CDR3: TGTGCCAGCAGTCCCACCGGGACAGGGAGGAATCAGCCCCAGCATTTT. Translation gives CASSPTGTGRNQPQHF.

This clone was counted between two and nine times. V and J are TRBV5-4 and TRBJ2-3; 13 nucleotides align to TRBD2. CDR3 size: 19 residues. The junction had 11 bases not matched to a gene; V was cut back by 4 bases and J by 0 bases. Germline V gene lookup returns CDR1 SGHNT and CDR2 YYREEE (reference sequence). For the CDR3, the DNA is TGTGCCAGCAGCATCCCGACTAGCGGGGGGTGGACTAGCACAGATACGCAGTATTTT. The encoded protein is CASSIPTSGGWTSTDTQYF.

J is TRBJ1-2 and V is TRBV9; 7 bases align to TRBD1. This CDR3 has 15 residues. J gave up 0 bases and V 3 bases, and 5 bases lay outside the gene matches. Germline-derived CDR1 and CDR2 are SGDLS and YYNGEE. The CDR3 DNA is TGTGCCAGCAGCGGACGACAGGGAACTAACTATGGCTACACCTTC. This encodes CASSGRQGTNYGYTF. Supplemented by reference TRBV9 and TRBJ1-2, the full variable domain reads DSGVTQTPKHLITATGQRVTLRCSPRSGDLSVYWYQQSLDQGLQFLIQYYNGEERAKGNILERFSAQQFPDLHSELNLSSLELGDSALYFCASSGRQGTNYGYTFGSGTRLTVV.

This sequence joins TRBV6-2 or TRBV6-3 and TRBJ2-7, with TRBD1 identical over 7 bases. The CDR3 spans 15 residues. Germline assignment: CDR1 MNHEY and CDR2 SVGEGT. With V trimmed by 2 bases and J by 0 bases, 4 bases remained unmatched. The CDR3 is CASSYEGAFSYEQYF. The CDR3 nucleotides are TGTGCCAGCAGTTACGAGGGGGCCTTCTCCTACGAGCAGTACTTC.

The V call is TRBV7-3, the J call TRBJ2-5; TRBD2 matches 11 bases. V lost 2 bases to trimming and J lost 7 bases; unmatched junction nucleotides: 6. This CDR3 has 15 amino acids. Germline V CDR1 and CDR2: SGHTA, FQGTGA. DNA of the CDR3: TGTGCCAGCAGCTTAGAGACTAGCGGGATTGGGACCCAGTACTTC. Protein sequence: CASSLETSGIGTQYF. The variable domain in full, completed from reference TRBV7-3 and TRBJ2-5, reads GAGVSQTPSNKVTEKGKYVELRCDPISGHTALYWYRQSLGQGPEFLIYFQGTGAADDSGLPNDRFFAVRPEGSVSTLKIQRTERGDSAVYLCASSLETSGIGTQYFGPGTRLLVL.

This clone has just one count. This chain connects TRBV5-1 to TRBJ1-5; TRBD1 matches 7 bases. CDR1 SGHRS and CDR2 YFSETQ come from the germline V gene. The J segment lost 4 bases and the V segment lost 1 base, leaving 2 bases of the junction unmatched. The CDR3 runs 14 residues. CDR3 protein: CASSLQGGNQPQHF. Here the CDR3 DNA reads TGCGCCAGCAGCTTGCAGGGGGGTAATCAGCCCCAGCATTTT.